A single sample gave rise to the 2 T cell receptor beta chains below, sequenced in a study of PD-1 blockade in classical Hodgkin lymphoma. Time point noted: cycle 4 day 1 (C4D1), after about 6 weeks of nivolumab. Relapse was seen in all patients after autologous stem cell transplantation, and brentuximab vedotin exposure was variable. Here immunoSEQ multiplex PCR was the method, and the copy in TCRdb shows in-frame clones only, minus some. Here the sample spans under 60,000 clones, around nine tenths being singletons. This material consisted of peripheral blood mononuclear cells (PBMCs), taken before the fourth cycle of nivolumab. These receptors were taken from a human donor with classical Hodgkin lymphoma.

The rearrangement joins TRBV14 to TRBJ1-2, with 8 bases aligning to TRBD1. CDR3 length: 13 amino acids. The V gene's germline CDR1 is SGHDN and CDR2 FVKESK. With 4 bases clipped from V and 7 bases from J, the junction kept 5 bases outside the gene matches. The CDR3 bases are TGTGCCAGCAGCCGGGGGACAGGTGGTGGCTACACCTTC. This gives the protein CASSRGTGGGYTF.

The chain joins TRBV11-2 to TRBJ2-2; perhaps TRBD1 as D (5 bases). CDR1 and CDR2 (germline): SGHAT, FQNNGV. The CDR3 consists of 13 residues. V gave up 5 bases and J gave up 5 bases, with 9 bases separating them. The CDR3 DNA follows: TGTGCCAGCAGCCTAACAGGAACCGGGGAGCTGTTTTTT. It yields the protein CASSLTGTGELFF.